One T cell receptor (beta chain) is described in this entry. Its antigen is unidentified. This specimen belongs to a study of T-cell memory formation after mild COVID-19. TCRdb recomputed calls from the 5' RACE reads with MiXCR, one row per CDR3 protein. The table has fewer than 400,000 distinct CDR3 sequences, about a sixth seen once. General study points: SARS-CoV-2 specificity of second-wave clones peaking day 37 was unconfirmed. Some clones that responded were present in memory (sampled pre-infection), which suggests cross-reactive memory joined.

Germline CDR1 SGHTA, CDR2 FQGNSA. The CDR3 sequence is 15 residues long. Trimming left V 5 bases short and J 6 bases short, with 17 bases between. Sequenced material: PBMCs or a T cell subset sorted from them (not recorded which). V is TRBV7-2 and J is TRBJ1-5; possibly TRBD1 for D (5 bases). The clonotype was recovered from a man aged 18 to 30 who had mild COVID-19 (a few samples of this study predate the infection). Cell type and time point are not known. The DNA for the CDR3 is TGTGCCAGCAGCCAGAGGCGAGGGGAGGGTCAGCCCCAGCATTTT. Translation gives CASSQRRGEGQPQHF.